Described below is a single T cell receptor beta chain sequence and its context. Germline V gives CDR1 SGHTA, CDR2 FQGNSA. V was pared by 0 bases and J by 4 bases, with 3 bases of the junction left unmatched. The CDR3 totals 15 residues. This specimen comes from a study of blood T cell repertoires in COVID-19. Study in general: Italy, Spain and the United States were the sources of the convalescent and acute COVID-19 samples.

TCRdb keeps only in-frame clones here, not all; method: immunoSEQ multiplex PCR. In the table there are approximately 180,000 clones, roughly 89% of which are singletons. V gene TRBV7-2 combines with J gene TRBJ2-5, with TRBD2 matching 9 bases. The receptor's source is a middle-aged woman with acute COVID-19. Sample: PBMCs or T cells enriched from blood (not recorded which). The CDR3 DNA reads as TGTGCCAGCAGCTTAGCGCTACTAGCGGGAGAGACCCAGTACTTC. The encoded protein is CASSLALLAGETQYF.